A single sample gave rise to the 7 T cell receptor beta chains below, sequenced in a study of identical twins. Via MiXCR, TCRdb re-called the 5' RACE reads, giving one row per CDR3 protein. Seen here are roughly 480,000 distinct CDR3 sequences, more than 20% observed once, and the top ten hold roughly 3%. These data also formed part of another study, on T cells expressing NK-cell markers.

Material for sequencing was CD4+ T cells sorted from blood. The source is a woman under 30 in good health.

This clonotype has ten or more counts. The V call is TRBV7-2, the J call TRBJ1-5; 7 bases map to TRBD1. The germline V gene has CDR1 SGHTA and CDR2 FQGNSA. CDR3 size: 15 residues. V was pared by 2 bases and J by 0 bases, with 1 base of the junction left unmatched. CDR3 DNA: TGTGCCAGCAGCTTACAGGGGGGTAGCAATCAGCCCCAGCATTTT. Encoded protein: CASSLQGGSNQPQHF.

This clonotype has at least ten counts. The chain joins TRBV5-1 to TRBJ2-3; D gene ambiguous. V lost 2 bases and J 0 bases, leaving 7 bases between the germline ends. The CDR3 runs to 14 residues. In germline, CDR1 is SGHRS, CDR2 YFSETQ. The CDR3 reads CASSFPGSTDTQYF. CDR3 coding DNA: TGCGCCAGCAGCTTTCCCGGGAGCACAGATACGCAGTATTTT. The whole variable domain, remainder taken from reference TRBV5-1 and TRBJ2-3, is KAGVTQTPRYLIKTRGQQVTLSCSPISGHRSVSWYQQTPGQGLQFLFEYFSETQRNKGNFPGRFSGRQFSNSRSEMNVSTLELGDSALYLCASSFPGSTDTQYFGPGTRLTVL.

V gene TRBV14 combines with J gene TRBJ2-3; a weak D match, TRBD2 (5 bases). The ends were cut back, 1 base at V and 1 base at J, with 12 bases in the middle. Germline V gene sequence: CDR1 SGHDN, CDR2 FVKESK. The CDR3 contains 16 residues. The CDR3 bases are TGTGCCAGCAGCCAAGGACCCTGGGGAGGCACAGATACGCAGTATTTT. Its translation is CASSQGPWGGTDTQYF.

This sequence joins TRBV19 and TRBJ1-2; D is possibly TRBD1 (6 bases). Trimming pared 10 bases from V and 7 bases from J, leaving 13 bases between. This CDR3 has 11 amino acids. Germline V gene lookup returns CDR1 LNHDA and CDR2 SQIVND (reference sequence). The CDR3 nucleotides are TGTGCCACCCGGCAGGGGACTGGCTACACCTTC. This translates into CATRQGTGYTF.

The J gene is TRBJ2-7, the V gene TRBV20-1, with 9 bases aligning to TRBD2. Germline-derived CDR1 and CDR2 are DFQATT and SNEGSKA (reference sequence). Unmatched junction bases numbered 5, after V lost 3 bases and J lost 2 bases. This CDR3 comprises 14 residues. The CDR3 spells CSASNLAGPYEQYF. In DNA form, the CDR3 reads TGCAGTGCTAGTAATCTAGCGGGACCCTACGAGCAGTACTTC.

The chain joins TRBV20-1 to TRBJ2-1; D is uncertain. CDR1 and CDR2 from the germline V gene are DFQATT and SNEGSKA (reference sequence). This CDR3 has 12 amino acids. V lost 3 bases and J 6 bases, leaving 9 bases between the germline ends. In DNA, the CDR3 is TGCAGTGCTAGTGGTCTTGGCAATGAGCAGTTCTTC. It translates to CSASGLGNEQFF.

This clonotype showed up just a few times. J is TRBJ2-2 and V is TRBV6-6; D remains ambiguous. This CDR3 contains 13 residues. V dropped 7 bases and J dropped 4 bases, with 10 bases sitting between them. Germline CDR1 and CDR2: MNHNY and SVGAGI (reference sequence). The CDR3 region has the DNA TGTGCCAGCACCTACCAAGCCACCGGGGAGCTGTTTTTT. Translation gives CASTYQATGELFF.